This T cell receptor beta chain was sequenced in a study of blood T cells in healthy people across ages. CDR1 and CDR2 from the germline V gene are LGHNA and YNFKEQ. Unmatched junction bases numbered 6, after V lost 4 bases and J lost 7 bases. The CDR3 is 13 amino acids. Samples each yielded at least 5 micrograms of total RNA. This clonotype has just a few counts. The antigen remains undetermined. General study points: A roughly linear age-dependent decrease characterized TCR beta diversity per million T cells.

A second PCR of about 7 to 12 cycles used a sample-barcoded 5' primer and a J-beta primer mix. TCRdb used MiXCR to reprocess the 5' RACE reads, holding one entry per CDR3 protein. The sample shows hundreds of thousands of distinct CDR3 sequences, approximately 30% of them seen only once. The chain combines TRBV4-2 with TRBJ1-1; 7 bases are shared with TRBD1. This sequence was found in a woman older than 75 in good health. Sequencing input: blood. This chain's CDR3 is CASSPTQGIEAFF. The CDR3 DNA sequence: TGTGCCAGCAGCCCAACACAGGGGATTGAAGCTTTCTTT.